This record looks at one T cell receptor (beta chain) sequence and its context. The V segment lost 5 bases and the J segment 1 base; nucleotides outside the gene matches: 4. The CDR3 extends over 15 amino acids. Looked up from germline, CDR1 is MDHEN and CDR2 is SYDVKM. This sample was included in a study of cytomegalovirus exposure and HLA in healthy donors. As for the study in general: A subsequent analysis reported that the roughly 120 validation repertoires were produced on the same platform that had also been used for the 666 first-cohort repertoires.

Sequenced by immunoSEQ multiplex PCR; TCRdb stores in-frame clones only, minus some. Of roughly 62,000 clones in the sample, about 95% were seen once. The chain is built from TRBV28 and TRBJ2-5, with 10 nucleotides matching TRBD2. Sequenced input: PBMCs. This receptor was taken from a man between 18 and 35 years old in good health and CMV-seronegative. The CDR3 protein is CASSTIAGGQETQYF. The CDR3 bases are TGTGCCAGCAGTACTATAGCGGGAGGCCAAGAGACCCAGTACTTC.